This TCR beta chain was documented in a study of T cells after yellow fever vaccination. Study outcomes and limitations: Although most clonotypes did not, a small share appeared in both CD4 and CD8 compartments. Post-booster repertoires again held most primary-vaccination clones (roughly 96% CD4, roughly 89% CD8). Weaker, the secondary response peaked sooner, at day 5 versus 15.

CDR1 is SGHTA, CDR2 FQGNSA, per germline. The CDR3 loop spans 13 amino acids. The V end lost 3 bases, the J end lost 5 bases, and 10 bases lay between the germline ends. This clonotype has just a few counts. Its antigen is unidentified. 5'RACE template switching added a universal primer site and UMIs to TCR cDNA. TCRdb itself ran the 5' RACE reads through MiXCR, one entry per CDR3 protein. The table records 300,000 or so distinct CDR3 sequences, approximately 4% of them present only once. This chain joins TRBV7-2 and TRBJ1-2; TRBD1 is a possible D gene (5 bases). Sequencing was performed on PBMCs, taken 5 days after the yellow fever booster vaccination. The origin of this receptor is a man aged 18 to 35 who received the YFV17D yellow fever vaccine. The CDR3 reads CASSFQGPYGYTF. The CDR3 DNA sequence: TGTGCCAGCAGCTTCCAGGGACCATATGGCTACACCTTC.